The rows below give T cell receptor beta chains drawn from one sample of a study of control samples from healthy donors and cancer patients. The protocol was immunoSEQ multiplex PCR, while the TCRdb copy is restricted to in-frame clones and leaves out a portion. In the table there are tens of thousands of clones, about nine tenths of which are singletons. The sample was blood. The receptors here all came from a man aged 50-59 years in good health. The CDR3 runs from the conserved cysteine through the conserved F or W. Fields, in order: V gene, clone size, D gene, J gene, CDR3 DNA, CDR3 protein. D genes are given only for firm matches. Clone size, where shown, is once, few, many, or a class for clones that have expanded.

>TRBV11-2|.|.|TRBJ1-1
TGTGCCAGCAGCCCCCCGGTTGGGGGGTTGGCTGAAGCTTTCTTT
CASSPPVGGLAEAFF
>TRBV4-2|.|.|TRBJ2-7
TGTGCCAGCAGCCAAGTCTGGGGGACCAGCTACGAGCAGTACTTC
CASSQVWGTSYEQYF
>TRBV19|.|.|TRBJ1-4
TGTGCCACTAAAGGGAACAGCCTTAATGAAAAACTGTTTTTT
CATKGNSLNEKLFF
>TRBV5-6|.|.|TRBJ2-1
TGTGCCAGCAGCTTGGACTCCTACAATGAGCAGTTCTTC
CASSLDSYNEQFF
>TRBV5-4|.|.|TRBJ2-2
TGTGCCAGCAGCTTGGAGGCTGTTGGCGGGGAGCTGTTTTTT
CASSLEAVGGELFF
>TRBV11-2|.|TRBD2|TRBJ2-7
TGTGCCAGCAGCTTAACGGGTGGAGCGGGGGGGATCTCCTACGAGCAGTACTTC
CASSLTGGAGGISYEQYF
>TRBV14|.|.|TRBJ1-6
TGTGCCAGCAGCCAAGGATTCGCGGGAAGAGCTTCACCCCTCCACTTT
CASSQGFAGRASPLHF
>TRBV12-3/TRBV12-4|.|.|TRBJ2-1
TGTGCCAGCAGTGGGGGGTATGAGCAGTTCTTC
CASSGGYEQFF
>TRBV5-1|.|.|TRBJ1-1
TGCGCCAGCAGCTTTTCTCCCAACACTGAAGCTTTCTTT
CASSFSPNTEAFF
>TRBV6-1|.|TRBD1|TRBJ1-1
TGTGCCAGCCGTGACAGGGATCGATTCACTGAAGCTTTCTTT
CASRDRDRFTEAFF
>TRBV10-3|.|TRBD1|TRBJ1-4
TGTGCCATCAGTGACTCCAGGGGGTCAAATGAAAAACTGTTTTTT
CAISDSRGSNEKLFF
>TRBV24-1|.|TRBD1|TRBJ2-1
TGTGCCACCAGTGATCTTGGGACAGGGAGAGGGAATGAGCAGTTCTTC
CATSDLGTGRGNEQFF
>TRBV7-7|few|.|TRBJ2-7
TGTGCCAGCAGCCCTACACCATCGGCCCCGGCGCAGTACTTC
CASSPTPSAPAQYF
>TRBV7-2|.|.|TRBJ2-1
TGTGCCAGCACCGAGACAGCTATCCCCCGCGAGCAGTTCTTC
CASTETAIPREQFF
>TRBV19|.|TRBD1|TRBJ1-5
TGTGCCAGTAGTATGACAGGGTCGGGGGGTTTCCCCCAGCATTTT
CASSMTGSGGFPQHF
>TRBV18|.|.|TRBJ1-1
TGTGCCAGCTCAGGGCAGCCAACTAGGAGCACTGAAGCTTTCTTT
CASSGQPTRSTEAFF
>TRBV12-3/TRBV12-4|.|.|TRBJ2-1
TGTGCCAGCCGGCTAGGCCCGCGGAATGAGCAGTTCTTC
CASRLGPRNEQFF
>TRBV29-1|.|TRBD2|TRBJ2-2
TGCAGCGCAGCGGGGGGACACACCGGGGAGCTGTTTTTT
CSAAGGHTGELFF
>TRBV24-1|once|TRBD1|TRBJ2-1
TGTGCCACCAGTGTATGGCAGGGGGCTCTATGGGAGCAGTTCTTC
CATSVWQGALWEQFF
>TRBV19|.|.|TRBJ1-6
TGTGCCAGTAGTATGGGTCAGGAGGCCGCACCCCTCCACTTT
CASSMGQEAAPLHF
>TRBV7-9|.|.|TRBJ2-5
TGTGCCAGCAGCTTAGCTGGGGGCCAAGAGACCCAGTACTTC
CASSLAGGQETQYF
>TRBV30|.|.|TRBJ1-1
TGTGCCTGCCATTTGAAAAATCCTGAAGCTTTCTTT
CACHLKNPEAFF
>TRBV24-1|.|.|TRBJ1-6
TGTGCCACCCTTGACTACATCGTCCCGGGACGTAATTCACCCCTCCACTTT
CATLDYIVPGRNSPLHF
>TRBV3-1/TRBV3-2|.|.|TRBJ1-2
TGTGCCAGCAGCCAAGATATACAGGGATCCTATGGCTACACCTTC
CASSQDIQGSYGYTF
>TRBV20-1|once|.|TRBJ1-2
TGCAGTATCCGGGCCGAGGACGGCTACACCTTC
CSIRAEDGYTF
>TRBV30|.|.|TRBJ2-3
TGTGCCTGGAGTTTACATTCATTCTCAGATACGCAGTATTTT
CAWSLHSFSDTQYF
>TRBV11-2|.|.|TRBJ1-1
TGTGCCAGCAGCTCAACTTGGGGGTCAGGGGCTTTCTTT
CASSSTWGSGAFF
>TRBV6-5|once|.|TRBJ1-1
TGTGCCAGCAGTTACTCAGCACTAATGAACACTGAAGCTTTCTTT
CASSYSALMNTEAFF
>TRBV6-2/TRBV6-3|.|.|TRBJ1-3
TGTGCCAGCAGTCCCAGACGAATATCGAATGGAAACACCATATATTTT
CASSPRRISNGNTIYF
>TRBV19|.|.|TRBJ2-1
TGTGCCAGTAGTAAATGGATTCAGGTCGTCAATGAGCAGTTCTTC
CASSKWIQVVNEQFF
>TRBV2|.|.|TRBJ1-2
TGTGCCAGCCTCTTGACGGGCTATGGCTACACCTTC
CASLLTGYGYTF
>TRBV2|.|TRBD1|TRBJ1-5
TGTGCCAGCCAGACAGGGTTGGATCAGCCCCAGCATTTT
CASQTGLDQPQHF
>TRBV18|.|.|TRBJ2-5
TGTGCCAGCGGCCAAGAGACCCAGTACTTC
CASGQETQYF
>TRBV5-1|.|TRBD1|TRBJ2-5
TGCGCCAGCAGCGTGACAGGGCGGGAAGAGACCCAGTACTTC
CASSVTGREETQYF
>TRBV9|few|.|TRBJ1-2
TGTGCCAGCAGCCCAGATCCCAGGGGATCCTATGGCTACACCTTC
CASSPDPRGSYGYTF
>TRBV14|.|.|TRBJ1-2
TGTGCCAGCAGCCAAGATCGAATTGGCTACACCTTC
CASSQDRIGYTF
>TRBV2|.|.|TRBJ1-3
TGTGCCAGCAGTGAACGGCCGGCTGGAAACACCATATATTTT
CASSERPAGNTIYF
>TRBV15|.|TRBD1|TRBJ2-1
TGTGCCACCAGCAGAGGGGACAGCTACAATGAGCAGTTCTTC
CATSRGDSYNEQFF
>TRBV27|.|TRBD1|TRBJ2-1
TGTGCCAGCGGGACAGGGAGGGACAGTGAGCAGTTCTTC
CASGTGRDSEQFF
>TRBV7-9|.|TRBD1|TRBJ1-2
TGTGCCAGCAGTACCACAGGGGCCTATGGCTACACCTTC
CASSTTGAYGYTF
>TRBV20-1|.|.|TRBJ1-2
TGCAGTGCTAGAGAGCAGGCGGGCTACACCTTC
CSAREQAGYTF
>TRBV19|.|.|TRBJ1-5
TGTGCCAGTAGTATCCCGGGAGTTAACCAGCCCCAGCATTTT
CASSIPGVNQPQHF
>TRBV18|once|TRBD1|TRBJ2-4
TGTGCCAGCTCACCAGGGGACAGGGGGAACATTCAGTACTTC
CASSPGDRGNIQYF
>TRBV11-2|.|.|TRBJ1-2
TGTGCCAGCAGCACAAACGACCGACAGGTCTATGGCTACACCTTC
CASSTNDRQVYGYTF
>TRBV27|.|.|TRBJ1-5
TGTGCCAGCAGCTTCTTGGTGGGGGGCGCATTTCAGCCCCAGCATTTT
CASSFLVGGAFQPQHF
>TRBV30|.|.|TRBJ1-2
TGTGCCTGGAGTTTGCGTGTAGGGTATGGCTACACCTTC
CAWSLRVGYGYTF